This T cell receptor (beta chain) was identified during a study of T cell responses to AZD1222 COVID-19 vaccine. The assay was immunoSEQ multiplex PCR, and TCRdb's table has in-frame clones only and misses some. The sample lists under 95,000 clones; about 90% were seen once. Of note for this clone: Its antigen is unknown.

Study-wide results and limits: Variant regions that are unmutated are reportedly the target of nearly half of spike-specific TCRs. Across spike, vaccine-associated CD4 TCRs were found, dominant at 160-218 and 743-854. The breadth and depth of Spike-specific TCRs increased once two AZD1222 doses had been given.

V was pared by 6 bases and J by 0 bases, with 15 bases between. The CDR3 extends over 16 amino acids. Germline V gene sequence: CDR1 MDHEN, CDR2 SYDVKM. This chain uses TRBV28 with TRBJ1-3; no reliable D call. The sequencing here drew on peripheral blood, taken 28 days after the second AZD1222 dose. This TCR was sampled from an adult who received the AZD1222 COVID-19 vaccine. The CDR3 DNA follows: TGTGCCAGCAGCTCTCCCGGGAGTAACTCTGGAAACACCATATATTTT. Its protein is CASSSPGSNSGNTIYF.